These T cell receptor beta chains were read from a single sample in a study of T-cell memory formation after mild COVID-19. TCRdb used MiXCR to reprocess the 5' RACE reads, holding one entry per CDR3 protein. Here the sample spans roughly 190,000 distinct CDR3 sequences, around 27% being singletons. Sequencing was carried out using PBMCs or a T cell subset sorted from them (not recorded which). All receptors come from an adult woman who had mild COVID-19 (a few samples of this study predate the infection). Cell type and time point are not known. CDR3s include the opening cysteine and the closing phenylalanine or tryptophan.

TRBV7-9	14	TRBJ1-2	CASSSGQGNYGYTF
TRBV29-1	13	TRBJ1-2	CSVDSRDLYGYTF
TRBV11-2	15	TRBJ2-1	CASRRSGGRYNEQFF
TRBV6-5	14	TRBJ1-1	CASIRMAGNTEAFF
TRBV7-2	15	TRBJ1-5	CASSLRGARNQPQHF
TRBV6-5	16	TRBJ2-1	CASRAQGQGAWNEQFF
TRBV6-1	17	TRBJ2-7	CASSRSTRGSLTYEQYF
TRBV15	13	TRBJ2-1	CATSRDPDNEQFF
TRBV29-1	12	TRBJ1-4	CSIRGRSEKLFF
TRBV25-1	16	TRBJ1-2	CASSASLGPASYGYTF
TRBV3-1	15	TRBJ2-5	CASSQDEGSQETQYF
TRBV5-6	14	TRBJ2-1	CASSPGDRDWGQFF
TRBV27	12	TRBJ2-7	CASSPRWGEQYF
TRBV20-1	14	TRBJ2-5	CSARLGAGQETQYF